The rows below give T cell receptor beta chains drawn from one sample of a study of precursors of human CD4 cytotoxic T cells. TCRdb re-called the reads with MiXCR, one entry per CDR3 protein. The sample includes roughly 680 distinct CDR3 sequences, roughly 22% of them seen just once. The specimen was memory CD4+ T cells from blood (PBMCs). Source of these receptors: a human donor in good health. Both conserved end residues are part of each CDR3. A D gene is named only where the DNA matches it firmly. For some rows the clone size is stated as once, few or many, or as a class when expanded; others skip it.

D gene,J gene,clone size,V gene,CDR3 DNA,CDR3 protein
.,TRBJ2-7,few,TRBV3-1,TGTGCCAGCAGCATCTCTTCCGGAGGACAGAGTTACGAGCAGTACTTC,CASSISSGGQSYEQYF
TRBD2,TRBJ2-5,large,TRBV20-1,TGCAGTGCTAGATCTCCTAGCGGTTACCAAGAGACCCAGTACTTC,CSARSPSGYQETQYF
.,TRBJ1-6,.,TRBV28,TGTGCCAGCTTAAGGGGCTCCTATAATTCACCCCTCCACTTT,CASLRGSYNSPLHF
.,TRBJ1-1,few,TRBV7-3,TGTGCCAGCAGCTTAAGCCAGAACACTGAAGCTTTCTTT,CASSLSQNTEAFF
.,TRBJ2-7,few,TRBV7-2,TGTGCCAGCAGCTTACTCTCATGGTACGAGCAGTACTTC,CASSLLSWYEQYF
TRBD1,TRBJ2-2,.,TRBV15,TGTGCCACCAGCAGAGACGACAGGGGGCCCGGGGAGCTGTTTTTT,CATSRDDRGPGELFF
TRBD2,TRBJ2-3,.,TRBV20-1,TGCAGTGCCCCGGGACTAGCGGGAGAGGCGCAGTATTTT,CSAPGLAGEAQYF
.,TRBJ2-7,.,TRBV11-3,TGTGCCAGCAGCATCGACTATTACTCCTACGAGCAGTACTTC,CASSIDYYSYEQYF
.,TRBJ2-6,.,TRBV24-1,TGTGCCACCAGTGAATGGAAGGGTTCTGGGGCCAACGTCCTGACTTTC,CATSEWKGSGANVLTF
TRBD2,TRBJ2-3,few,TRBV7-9,TGTGCCAGCAGCTCCGACCCAGCGGGGTCTAGCACAGATACGCAGTATTTT,CASSSDPAGSSTDTQYF
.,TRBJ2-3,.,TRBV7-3,TGTGCCAGCAGCTCACAGGGGGGGCTTAGCACAGATACGCAGTATTTT,CASSSQGGLSTDTQYF
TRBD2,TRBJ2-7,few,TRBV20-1,TGCAGCGGGGGGAGTCCCTACGAGCAGTACTTC,CSGGSPYEQYF
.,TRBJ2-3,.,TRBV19,TGTGCCAGTAGCAGGGGAACCAAACTTATCTCAGATACGCAGTATTTT,CASSRGTKLISDTQYF
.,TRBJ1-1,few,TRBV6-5,TGTGCCAGCACCCTTCTGGGGGTAGGCGCTGAAGCTTTCTTT,CASTLLGVGAEAFF
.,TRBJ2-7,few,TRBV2,TGTGCCAGCAGCGCCGATTGGGGTGAGCAGTACTTC,CASSADWGEQYF
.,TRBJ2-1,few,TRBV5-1,TGCGCCAGCAGCTTGGGTAGGAGCAATGAGCAGTTCTTC,CASSLGRSNEQFF
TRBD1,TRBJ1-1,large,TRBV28,TGTGCCAGCGGTACTCCGGGACAGGGGGGCACTGAAGCTTTCTTT,CASGTPGQGGTEAFF
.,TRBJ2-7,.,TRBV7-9,TGTGCCAGCAGCCCCACGGTCTCCACGGGCGAGCAGTACTTC,CASSPTVSTGEQYF
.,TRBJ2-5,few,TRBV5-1,TGCGCCAGCAGCTTGCAGGGCATTCAAGAGACCCAGTACTTC,CASSLQGIQETQYF
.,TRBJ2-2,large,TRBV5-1,TGCGCCAGCCAGGGCGGAAACACCGGGGAGCTGTTTTTT,CASQGGNTGELFF
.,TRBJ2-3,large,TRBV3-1,TGTGCCAGCAGCCAACAAACGCTCTTTTCGCAGTATTTT,CASSQQTLFSQYF
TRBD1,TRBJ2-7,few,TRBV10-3,TGTGCCATCAGTGAGTCTATCGGGACAGGGGGCCATTCGTTGGAGCAGTACTTC,CAISESIGTGGHSLEQYF
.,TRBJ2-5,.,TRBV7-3,TGTGCCAGCAGCCCCTTGGGGCGTTTCCAGTACTTC,CASSPLGRFQYF
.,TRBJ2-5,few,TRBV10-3,TGTGCCATCAGTCAATATGGGGGCTCCAAACCCCCCACCCAAGAGACCCAGTACTTC,CAISQYGGSKPPTQETQYF
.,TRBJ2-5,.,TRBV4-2,TGTGCCAGCAGCCCTCTTGGTCGCTCGGAGACCCAGTACTTC,CASSPLGRSETQYF
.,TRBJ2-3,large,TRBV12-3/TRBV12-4,TGTGCCAGCAGTCCCCGGGTCCTCACAGATACGCAGTATTTT,CASSPRVLTDTQYF
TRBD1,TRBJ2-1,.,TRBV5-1,TGCGCCAGCAGCTTGTCCACAGGGGACTACAATGAGCAGTTCTTC,CASSLSTGDYNEQFF
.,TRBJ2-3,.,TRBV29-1,TGCAGCGTTGAAGATCGTCTGCGGGGCCAGGCGGATACGCAGTATTTT,CSVEDRLRGQADTQYF
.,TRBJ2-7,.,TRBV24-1,TGTGCCACCAGTGACAGCTTAAGCTCCTACGAGCAGAACTTC,CATSDSLSSYEQNF
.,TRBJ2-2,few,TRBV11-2,TGTGCCAGCATCCCCTTGGCGCAGGCGGCCGGGGAGCTGTTTTTT,CASIPLAQAAGELFF
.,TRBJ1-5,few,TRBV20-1,TGCAGTGCTAGTCCGGGTTTTTTCAATCAGCCCCAGCATTTT,CSASPGFFNQPQHF
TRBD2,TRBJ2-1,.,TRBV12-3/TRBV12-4,TGTGCCAGCAGTTTCAGTCCGGGACTAGCGGGAGCCTCCTCGGGGTACAATGAGCAGTTCTTC,CASSFSPGLAGASSGYNEQFF
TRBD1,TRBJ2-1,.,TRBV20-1,TGCAGTGCTCTTTCAACCGGGACAGGGTCCAATGAGCAGTTCTTC,CSALSTGTGSNEQFF
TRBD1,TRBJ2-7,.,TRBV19,TGTGCCAGTAAGCTGACAGGGGATTACTACGAGCAGTACTTC,CASKLTGDYYEQYF
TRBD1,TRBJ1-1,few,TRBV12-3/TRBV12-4,TGTGCCAGCAGTCCAGGGGGGACAGCCGGGGGTTTCTTT,CASSPGGTAGGFF
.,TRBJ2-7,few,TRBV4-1,TGCGCCAGCAGCCAAGTAGGGGTCGGAGAGCAGTACTTC,CASSQVGVGEQYF
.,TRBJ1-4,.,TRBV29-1,TGCAGCGTGGGGGGGGGGGATGAAAAACTGTTTTTT,CSVGGGDEKLFF
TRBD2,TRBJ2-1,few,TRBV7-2,TGTGCCAGCAGGGTCGGACTAGCGGGAGGGCCCCATGAGCAGTTCTTC,CASRVGLAGGPHEQFF
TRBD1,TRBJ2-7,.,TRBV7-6,TGTGCCAGCAGCTCGGACAGGGTAGGTTACGAGCAGTACTTC,CASSSDRVGYEQYF
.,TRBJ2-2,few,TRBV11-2,TGTGCCAGCAGCTTAGACAGGGAATATACCGGGGAGCTGTTTTTT,CASSLDREYTGELFF
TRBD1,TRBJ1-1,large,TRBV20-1,TGCAGTGCTGCGAGAGGGGGCTGGACTGAAGCTTTCTTT,CSAARGGWTEAFF
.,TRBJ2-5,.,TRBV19,TGTGCCAGTACCAAACGTGACGGGCGCGGGGAGACCCAGTACTTC,CASTKRDGRGETQYF
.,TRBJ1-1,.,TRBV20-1,TGCAGTGCTAGAGTAGATTATAAAGACACTGAAGCTTTCTTT,CSARVDYKDTEAFF
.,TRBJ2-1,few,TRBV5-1,TGCGCCAGCAGCTTGGCGGCGGACGGAAATGAGCAGTTCTTC,CASSLAADGNEQFF
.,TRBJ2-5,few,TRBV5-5,TGTGCCAGCAGCTCCCCTCAGGGAAAAGAGACCCAGTACTTC,CASSSPQGKETQYF
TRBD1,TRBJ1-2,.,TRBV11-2,TGTGCCAGCAGCTCCCGGGACAGGGGGATGGATGGCTACACCTTC,CASSSRDRGMDGYTF
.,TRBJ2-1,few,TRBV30,TGTGCCTCAAACCGAGTACGAGAGCAGTTCTTC,CASNRVREQFF
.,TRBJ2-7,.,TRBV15,TGTGCCACCAGCAGAGATGAACGGCCGGGACCGATATCCTACGAGCAGTACTTC,CATSRDERPGPISYEQYF
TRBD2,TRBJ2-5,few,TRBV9,TGTGCCAGCAGCGTAGGCGGGAGCGATGGGACCCAGTACTTC,CASSVGGSDGTQYF
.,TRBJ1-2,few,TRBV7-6,TGTGCCAGCAGCTTAACCCTCTCCTCCTCGGGGGATGGCTACACCTTC,CASSLTLSSSGDGYTF